The subject of this entry is one T cell receptor beta chain. The antigen remains undetermined. Each CDR3 protein is one row after TCRdb ran MiXCR on the RT-PCR reads. This sample has approximately 700,000 distinct CDR3 sequences; approximately 15% occur once, and the top ten carry roughly 6.4%. The sample comes from a study of response to subunit inactivated influenza vaccine. Study outcomes and limitations: Seasonal influenza vaccination, on each occasion, was suggested by the authors to recruit few new T cells.

CDR3 length equals 17 residues. Germline assignment: CDR1 MNHEY and CDR2 SMNVEV (reference sequence). V dropped 6 bases and J dropped 0 bases, with 20 bases sitting between them. This rearrangement joins TRBV27 to TRBJ2-5, with D unclear. The receptor was isolated from a man aged 45 to 65 who received an inactivated influenza vaccine. The material sequenced was PBMCs from blood, taken about 14 days before vaccination. Here the CDR3 reads CASRAKQGTVYQETQYF. As DNA, the CDR3 is TGTGCCAGCAGGGCTAAGCAAGGCACGGTGTACCAAGAGACCCAGTACTTC.